One and the same sample provided the 27 T cell receptor beta chains below, sequenced in a study of molecular identifiers for immune sequencing clone quantification. TCRdb re-called the PCR reads through MiXCR, storing one row per CDR3 protein. This sample has some 580,000 distinct CDR3 sequences, with 25% found just once. Material for sequencing was naive CD8+ T cells from blood, with Jurkat cell RNA spiked in. Subset meaning: FACS-sorted CD8+CD4-CCR7+CD45RA+ naive T cells. These receptors were obtained from a human donor in good health. Some libraries in this study had Jurkat cell RNA spiked in.

This clonotype was seen many times. J is TRBJ2-3 and V is TRBV19; D may be TRBD2 (5 bases). CDR1 and CDR2 from the germline V gene are LNHDA and SQIVND (reference sequence). V lost 2 bases and J lost 3, with 18 bases in between. The CDR3 is 17 amino acids. The CDR3 protein is CASSIYSSREYTDTQYF. DNA of the CDR3: TGTGCCAGTAGTATATACAGCTCGAGGGAGTATACAGATACGCAGTATTTT.

This clonotype was found a few times. The chain couples TRBV5-4 to TRBJ2-7; 7 nucleotides agree with TRBD2. CDR1 and CDR2 from the germline V gene are SGHNT and YYREEE (reference sequence). With 4 bases clipped from V and 4 bases from J, the junction kept 5 bases outside the gene matches. This CDR3 has 13 amino acids. DNA of the CDR3: TGTGCCAGCAGCGTAAGCGGGACGTACGAGCAGTACTTC. It encodes CASSVSGTYEQYF. Full variable domain (outside the CDR3, taken from reference TRBV5-4 and TRBJ2-7): ETGVTQSPTHLIKTRGQQVTLRCSSQSGHNTVSWYQQALGQGPQFIFQYYREEENGRGNFPPRFSGLQFPNYSSELNVNALELDDSALYLCASSVSGTYEQYFGPGTRLTVT.

A remark on this clonotype: This may arise from a read error, as a much more abundant clone is one base away. J is TRBJ2-1 and V is TRBV25-1, with D maybe TRBD1 (5 bases). V lost 0 bases and J 10 bases, leaving 19 bases between the germline ends. The CDR3 contains 16 residues. Germline V gene lookup returns CDR1 MGHDK and CDR2 SYGVNS. The CDR3 DNA reads TGTGCCAGCAGTGAATATACGTCCCAGGGTATCTACGAGCAGTTCTTC. Protein sequence: CASSEYTSQGIYEQFF. The variable domain in full, completed from reference TRBV25-1 and TRBJ2-1, reads EADIYQTPRYLVIGTGKKITLECSQTMGHDKMYWYQQDPGMELHLIHYSYGVNSTEKGDLSSESTVSRIRTEHFPLTLESARPSHTSQYLCASSEYTSQGIYEQFFGPGTRLTVL.

On this clonotype itself: Since no conserved phenylalanine or tryptophan closes the CDR3, a read error is the likely cause. The chain carries TRBV7-9 and TRBJ1-3; D is undetermined. Trimming removed 4 bases from V and 2 bases from J, with 9 bases in between. This CDR3 spans 14 amino acids. Germline assignment: CDR1 SEHNR and CDR2 FQNEAQ (reference sequence). The CDR3: CASSSTGPGNTIYC. The CDR3 region has the DNA TGTGCCAGCAGCTCGACCGGGCCTGGAAACACCATATATTGT.

This clonotype was detected ten times or more. This chain connects TRBV28 to TRBJ2-1; D gene ambiguous. Trimming took off 6 bases at V and 9 bases at J, with 21 bases between the two ends. From germline, CDR1 is MDHEN and CDR2 SYDVKM. This CDR3 has 15 amino acids. In DNA form, the CDR3 reads TGTGCCAGCAGCAACCATGCCCGAGGATTAGGTGAGCAGTTCTTC. It specifies CASSNHARGLGEQFF.

This clonotype was seen more than once but under ten times. The chain combines TRBV19 with TRBJ2-7, with D unclear. Trimming shortened V by 6 bases and J by 0 bases, and 15 bases separated the two germline ends. Germline lookup yields CDR1 LNHDA and CDR2 SQIVND (reference sequence). There are 15 residues in the CDR3. The CDR3 here is CASRPPFGNSYEQYF. CDR3 DNA: TGTGCCAGTAGACCCCCTTTTGGGAACTCCTACGAGCAGTACTTC. Based on the CDR3 plus reference TRBV19 and TRBJ2-7, the full variable domain is DGGITQSPKYLFRKEGQNVTLSCEQNLNHDAMYWYRQDPGQGLRLIYYSQIVNDFQKGDIAEGYSVSREKKESFPLTVTSAQKNPTAFYLCASRPPFGNSYEQYFGPGTRLTVT.

About this clonotype: At one of its ends the junction is not consistent with the germline gene, which may arise from a read error. The CDR3 spells CASSVGSSRDGYGFTF. The CDR3 nucleotides read TGTGCCAGCAGCGTGGGATCTTCAAGGGACGGCTATGGCTTCACCTTC. The rearrangement joins TRBV9 to TRBJ1-2; TRBD1 might be the D (5 bases). The germline V gene has CDR1 SGDLS and CDR2 YYNGEE. The CDR3 runs 16 residues.

This clonotype was found many times. V is TRBV7-9 and J is TRBJ1-6, with no clear D. This CDR3 spans 15 amino acids. Germline loops: CDR1 SEHNR, CDR2 FQNEAQ (reference sequence). Trimming left V 4 bases short and J 5 bases short, with 12 bases between. This CDR3 reads CASSSGPYNNSPLHF. For the CDR3, the DNA is TGTGCCAGCAGCTCCGGGCCTTATAATAATTCACCCCTCCACTTT.

The chain uses TRBV28 and TRBJ2-5; 11 bases line up with TRBD1. J gave up 5 bases and V 2 bases, and 13 bases lay outside the gene matches. The CDR3 is 18 residues long. Germline V lookup: CDR1 MDHEN, CDR2 SYDVKM. CDR3 amino acids: CASSLGRFGQGAGETQYF. As DNA, the CDR3 is TGTGCCAGCAGTTTAGGCCGGTTCGGACAGGGGGCCGGGGAGACCCAGTACTTC.

This clonotype was observed a handful of times. The chain links TRBV6-5 to TRBJ2-1; D not resolved. Germline V gives CDR1 MNHEY, CDR2 SVGAGI. The CDR3 spans 15 residues. The V end lost 0 bases, the J end lost 6 bases, and 12 bases lay between the germline ends. CDR3: CASSYSVGPLNEQFF. The CDR3 nucleotides read TGTGCCAGCAGTTACTCGGTAGGGCCTCTCAATGAGCAGTTCTTC.

This clonotype was detected ten times or more. The chain recombines TRBV7-9 with TRBJ2-7, with 9 bases fitting TRBD1. The CDR3 sequence is 15 residues long. Germline values: CDR1 SEHNR, CDR2 FQNEAQ (reference sequence). The V and J ends lost 0 bases and 2 bases, in that order; junction bases with no gene match: 2. In DNA form, the CDR3 reads TGTGCCAGCAGCTTAGCTGGGACAGGGCCCTACGAGCAGTACTTC. Residues: CASSLAGTGPYEQYF.

Comment on this clonotype: A much bigger clone sits one base away, suggesting this may be a read error. The J gene is TRBJ2-5, the V gene TRBV4-3, with D perhaps TRBD1 or TRBD2 (6 bases each). The CDR3 length is 15 residues. Germline CDR1 LGHNA, CDR2 YSLEER. DNA of the CDR3: TGCGCCAGCTCAAACAGCATAGGGGGGAGAGAGCCCCAGTACTTC. Residues: CASSNSIGGREPQYF.

This clonotype was counted only a few times. The rearrangement uses TRBV27 and TRBJ2-3, with a weak D call TRBD2 (5 bases). Germline CDR1 MNHEY, CDR2 SMNVEV (reference sequence). The germline V and J ends were trimmed by 1 base and 6 bases, with 14 bases remaining between them. CDR3 size: 15 residues. This chain's CDR3 is CASSLWFPAGDTQYF. The CDR3, as DNA: TGTGCCAGCAGTTTATGGTTCCCGGCGGGTGATACGCAGTATTTT.

The chain links TRBV27 to TRBJ1-5; no reliable D call. The CDR3 extends over 14 amino acids. Germline CDR1 is MNHEY and CDR2 is SMNVEV (reference sequence). The germline V and J ends were trimmed by 4 bases and 3 bases, with 10 bases remaining between them. The CDR3 reads CASSSLGYNQPQHF. The CDR3 DNA reads as TGTGCCAGCAGTTCGCTAGGGTACAATCAGCCCCAGCATTTT.

V is TRBV14 and J is TRBJ2-3; 8 nucleotides align to TRBD2. The CDR3 runs to 16 residues. Germline loops: CDR1 SGHDN, CDR2 FVKESK. Unmatched junction bases numbered 7, after V lost 5 bases and J lost 0 bases. CDR3 sequence (DNA): TGTGCCAGCAGCGCACTAGCGGTTTCTAGCACAGATACGCAGTATTTT. Translated, it gives CASSALAVSSTDTQYF.

The table lists this clonotype with many counts. The rearrangement links TRBV5-5 to TRBJ2-7; possible D gene TRBD2, 5 bases. The germline CDR1 and CDR2 sequences are SGHKS and YYEKEE (reference sequence). The CDR3 runs to 11 residues. The V end lost 4 bases, the J end lost 7 bases, and 9 bases lay between the germline ends. CDR3 sequence: CASSAGVEQYF. The DNA of the CDR3 is TGTGCCAGCAGCGCCGGGGTGGAGCAGTACTTC.

This clonotype has more than one count but fewer than ten. The J gene is TRBJ2-5, the V gene TRBV7-8; D may be TRBD2 (6 bases). Germline CDR1 reads SGHVS; CDR2 reads FQNEAQ. V was pared by 5 bases and J by 2 bases, with 18 bases between. This CDR3 comprises 16 residues. The CDR3 spells CASSPLGGAGQETQYF. In DNA, the CDR3 is TGTGCCAGCAGCCCACTCGGAGGGGCGGGGCAAGAGACCCAGTACTTC.

CDR3 amino acids: CASSANSVMNTEAFF. For the CDR3, the DNA is TGTGCCAGCAGCGCGAACAGCGTAATGAACACTGAAGCTTTCTTT. The rearrangement uses TRBV7-6 and TRBJ1-1; D is unclear. Trimming took off 5 bases at V and 0 bases at J, with 13 bases between the two ends. CDR3 length: 15 residues. Germline V gene lookup returns CDR1 SGHVS and CDR2 FNYEAQ. The variable domain in full, completed from reference TRBV7-6 and TRBJ1-1, reads GAGVSQSPRYKVTKRGQDVALRCDPISGHVSLYWYRQALGQGPEFLTYFNYEAQQDKSGLPNDRFSAERPEGSISTLTIQRTEQRDSAMYRCASSANSVMNTEAFFGQGTRLTVV.

This clonotype was found once. One base away lies a much larger clone, so this may be a sequencing read error. The chain carries TRBV3-1 and TRBJ2-7; TRBD1 aligns across 11 bases. The germline gives CDR1 LGHDT, CDR2 YNNKEL (reference sequence). The CDR3 extends over 14 amino acids. In nucleotides, the CDR3 is TGTGCCGGCAGCTATGGACAGGGGGCATTCGAGCAGTACTTC. Protein sequence: CAGSYGQGAFEQYF.

About this clonotype: Possible read error: a much larger clone is one base away. This sequence joins TRBV10-3 and TRBJ2-3; D call uncertain. The CDR3 is 13 amino acids. The germline V gene has CDR1 ENHRY and CDR2 SYGVKD. Here the CDR3 reads CAISEPLLDMQYF. Here the CDR3 DNA reads TGTGCCATCAGTGAGCCTCTTTTAGATATGCAGTATTTT.

This clonotype was observed a handful of times. V and J are TRBV29-1 and TRBJ1-2; 9 bases line up with TRBD1. Germline loops: CDR1 SQVTM, CDR2 ANQGSEA. Unmatched junction bases numbered 15, after V lost 7 bases and J lost 3 bases. The CDR3 spans 16 residues. CDR3 in DNA: TGCAGCGCCGAGCTTTCCCCAGGGGACAGGGACTATGGCTACACCTTC. It translates to CSAELSPGDRDYGYTF.

CDR3 sequence (DNA): TGTGCCAGCAGCCAAGACCTAACTGGGTCAGATACGCAGTATTTT. Its protein is CASSQDLTGSDTQYF. V is TRBV7-9 and J is TRBJ2-3; D unresolved. V was trimmed by 5 bases and J by 4 bases, leaving 16 bases between them. In germline, CDR1 is SEHNR, CDR2 FQNEAQ (reference sequence). The CDR3 has 15 amino acids.

The table lists this clonotype with a few counts. J is TRBJ1-2 and V is TRBV9; no definite D call. Germline assignment: CDR1 SGDLS and CDR2 YYNGEE. The CDR3 runs 12 residues. V shed 0 bases and J shed 7 bases, with 7 bases lying between them. The CDR3 loop reads CASSVGLTGYTF. CDR3 coding DNA: TGTGCCAGCAGCGTAGGACTGACTGGCTACACCTTC.

This chain uses TRBV6-6 with TRBJ1-1, with D maybe TRBD1 (5 bases). Germline V gene data show CDR1 as MNHNY and CDR2 as SVGAGI (reference sequence). V was pared by 7 bases and J by 4 bases, with 10 bases between. CDR3 length equals 12 residues. This CDR3 reads CASTGTRTEAFF. The CDR3 DNA is TGTGCCAGCACAGGGACTCGCACTGAAGCTTTCTTT.

Comment on this clonotype: A much more abundant neighbour one base away suggests this may be a read error. Here the CDR3 omits its conserved ending phenylalanine or tryptophan, so a read error is the likely source. This chain joins TRBV29-1 and TRBJ1-1, with D unclear. The germline CDR1 and CDR2 sequences are SQVTM and ANQGSEA. The CDR3 contains 12 residues. Trimming shortened V by 4 bases and J by 1 base, and 7 bases separated the two germline ends. CDR3 bases: TGCAGCGTTGTGGCGGGGAACACTGAAGCTTTCTCT. Protein sequence: CSVVAGNTEAFS.

This clonotype was counted only a few times. The chain is built from TRBV30 and TRBJ2-1; TRBD2 matches at 7 bases. Losses at the gene ends were 5 bases for V and 2 bases for J; bases not matched to a gene: 3. CDR3 length: 13 amino acids. Per the germline V gene, CDR1 is GTSNPN and CDR2 is SVGIG (reference sequence). CDR3 amino acids: CAWGLGPYNEQFF. CDR3 in DNA: TGTGCCTGGGGACTAGGCCCCTACAATGAGCAGTTCTTC.

This clonotype was counted many times. The chain uses TRBV19 and TRBJ2-3, with no clear D. Per the germline V gene, CDR1 is LNHDA and CDR2 is SQIVND (reference sequence). Trimming removed 3 bases at V and 2 bases at J, with 9 bases between. The CDR3 loop spans 14 amino acids. CDR3 nucleotides: TGTGCCAGTAGTATGTACGGAACCACAGATACGCAGTATTTT. The encoded protein is CASSMYGTTDTQYF.